The present T cell receptor (beta chain) was sequenced within a study of regulatory T cells in long-lasting Graves disease. Study-wide background: Persistent cases took antithyroid drugs over 5 years and stayed TSH receptor antibody positive.

Time point given: persistent/refractory GD, antithyroid drugs over 5 years with positive TRAb. RNA from PBMCs was the source of the TCR library. Overall study results and limits: Favored usage of TRBV28, TRBJ1-2 and TRBJ2-5 was recorded in persistent disease. Persistent patients shared more public clonotypes (2,741) than new patients (approximately 970). Persistent-disease Graves' patients showed less TCR diversity than new cases.

The CDR3 length is 14 residues. Germline V gene sequence: CDR1 MNHNS, CDR2 SASEGT. V lost 2 bases to trimming and J lost 7 bases; unmatched junction nucleotides: 6. The table lists this clonotype with many counts. What it binds is unknown. To make TCR beta libraries, researchers used iRepertoire HTBI primers and Arm-PCR of CDR3 regions. TCRdb ran MiXCR on the multiplex PCR reads and lists one entry per CDR3 protein. Of a few hundred thousand distinct CDR3 sequences listed, 20% to 30% were seen once; the top ten hold 26%. This material consisted of peripheral blood mononuclear cells (PBMCs), taken when the disease was refractory, from a patient treated with antithyroid drugs. This sequence originates from a female donor with Graves disease. The chain carries TRBV6-1 and TRBJ1-2; 8 nucleotides align to TRBD1. DNA of the CDR3: TGTGCCAGCAGTGAAAGGGCGGACAGGGCTGGCTACACCTTC. This gives the protein CASSERADRAGYTF.